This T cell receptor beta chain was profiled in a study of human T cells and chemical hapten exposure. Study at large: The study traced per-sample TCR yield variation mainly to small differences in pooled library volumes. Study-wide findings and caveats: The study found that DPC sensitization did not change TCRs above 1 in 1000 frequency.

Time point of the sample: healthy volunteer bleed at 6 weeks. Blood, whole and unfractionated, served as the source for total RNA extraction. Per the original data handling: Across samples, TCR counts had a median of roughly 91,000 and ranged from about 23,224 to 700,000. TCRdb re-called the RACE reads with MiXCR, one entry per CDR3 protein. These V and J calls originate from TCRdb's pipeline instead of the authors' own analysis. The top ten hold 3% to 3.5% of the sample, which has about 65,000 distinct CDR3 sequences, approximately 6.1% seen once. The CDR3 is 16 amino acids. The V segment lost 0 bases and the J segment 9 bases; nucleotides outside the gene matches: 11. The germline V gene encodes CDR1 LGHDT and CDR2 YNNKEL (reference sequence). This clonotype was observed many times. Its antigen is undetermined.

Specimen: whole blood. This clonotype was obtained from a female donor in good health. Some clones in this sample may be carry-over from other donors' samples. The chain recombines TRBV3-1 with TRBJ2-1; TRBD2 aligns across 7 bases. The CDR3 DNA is TGTGCCAGCAGCCAAGATTCTGGCGGGAGTTCGCGTGAGCAGTTCTTC. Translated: CASSQDSGGSSREQFF.